The 26 T cell receptor beta chains in this list originate from one sample, sequenced in a study of regulatory T cells in long-lasting Graves disease. Time point of the sample: newly diagnosed GD, antithyroid drugs for less than 3 months. From RNA extracted from PBMCs, the TCR library was made. Library construction for TCR beta used iRepertoire HTBI primers and Arm-PCR of CDR3 regions. TCRdb independently ran MiXCR on the multiplex PCR reads; one entry per CDR3 protein. The data contain 200,000 to 250,000 distinct CDR3 sequences, roughly 19% of them singletons. This same sample was also taken into another study, of T cells in Graves' hyperthyroidism and ophthalmopathy.

Sequences were derived from peripheral blood mononuclear cells (PBMCs), sampled at new diagnosis, from a patient treated with antithyroid drugs. The source of these receptors is a woman under 40 with Graves disease.

V usage is TRBV2 and J usage is TRBJ2-1, with a weak D call TRBD2 (5 bases). This CDR3 has 14 amino acids. Deletions cut 10 bases from V and 0 bases from J, with 13 bases between. Looked up from germline, CDR1 is SNHLY and CDR2 is FYNNEI. CDR3 amino acids: CATTLASSYNEQFF. CDR3 DNA sequence: TGTGCCACCACGCTAGCAAGCTCCTACAATGAGCAGTTCTTC.

This clonotype was counted ten times or more. The V call is TRBV19, the J call TRBJ2-7; possible D gene TRBD1, 7 bases. The CDR3 is 16 amino acids. V lost 10 bases and J lost 3, with 25 bases in between. In germline, CDR1 is LNHDA, CDR2 SQIVND (reference sequence). CDR3 residues: CATSRSRQGGYYEQYF. CDR3 nucleotide sequence: TGTGCCACTTCCCGGAGCCGACAGGGAGGTTACTACGAGCAGTACTTC.

This clonotype was detected ten times or more. V is TRBV6-2 or TRBV6-3 and J is TRBJ2-5; D might be TRBD1 (5 bases). The CDR3 is 15 residues long. Looked up from germline, CDR1 is MNHEY and CDR2 is SVGEGT. Trimming cost V 7 bases and J 1 base, with 16 bases left between them. CDR3 DNA: TGTGCCAGCACCCATGATTGGGGCCCCCAAGAGACCCAGTACTTC. Protein sequence: CASTHDWGPQETQYF.

This clonotype was counted ten times or more. The CDR3: CASGLPNQFFCAFNEKLFF. The CDR3 region has the DNA TGTGCTAGTGGTTTACCCAATCAATTTTTCTGCGCCTTTAATGAAAAACTGTTTTTT. The V gene is TRBV12-5, the J gene TRBJ1-4, with unresolved D. CDR3 size: 19 residues. Trimming left V 3 bases short and J 4 bases short, with 24 bases between. From germline, CDR1 is LGHNT and CDR2 FRNRAP.

This clonotype was seen at least ten times. DNA for the CDR3: TGTGCCTGGAGTGTAATAGCTAGCCCAGATACGCAGTATTTT. It encodes CAWSVIASPDTQYF. The chain has TRBV30 and TRBJ2-3, with D possibly TRBD2 on 5 matching bases. Germline values: CDR1 GTSNPN, CDR2 SVGIG (reference sequence). CDR3 length: 14 amino acids. V was shortened by 0 bases and J by 4 bases, with 11 bases between the two germline ends.

As for this clonotype: A much larger clone lies one base from this, so it may be a read error. CDR3 sequence reads: CASSSQGTWSHEQFF. Here the CDR3 DNA reads TGTGCCAGCAGTTCCCAGGGGACATGGTCCCATGAGCAGTTCTTC. The chain carries TRBV13 and TRBJ2-1, with TRBD1 as a possible D gene (6 bases). Trimming left V 6 bases short and J 8 bases short, with 20 bases between. There are 15 residues in the CDR3. CDR1 PRHDT and CDR2 FYEKMQ come from the germline V gene (reference sequence).

This clonotype was seen a few times. The rearrangement links TRBV9 to TRBJ2-3; 7 bases agree with TRBD2. The CDR3 has 15 residues. Germline assignment: CDR1 SGDLS and CDR2 YYNGEE. V was pared by 5 bases and J by 2 bases, with 8 bases of the junction left unmatched. The CDR3 here is CASSYLADVTDTQYF. The CDR3 nucleotides are TGTGCCAGCAGTTATCTAGCGGATGTCACAGATACGCAGTATTTT.

This clonotype appeared many times. The V and J genes are TRBV7-2 and TRBJ2-1, with no clear D. CDR3 size: 15 residues. Germline V gene sequence: CDR1 SGHTA, CDR2 FQGNSA. Trimming stripped 0 bases from V and 9 bases from J, with 15 bases between. Here the CDR3 DNA reads TGTGCCAGCAGCTTAGCGGGGTCTCCCTTGGGTGAGCAGTTCTTC. Residues: CASSLAGSPLGEQFF. The entire variable domain, with the rest obtained from reference TRBV7-2 and TRBJ2-1, is as follows: GAGVSQSPSNKVTEKGKDVELRCDPISGHTALYWYRQSLGQGLEFLIYFQGNSAPDKSGLPSDRFSAERTGGSVSTLTIQRTQQEDSAVYLCASSLAGSPLGEQFFGPGTRLTVL.

This clonotype was counted ten times or more. The rearrangement uses TRBV2 and TRBJ1-5; D uncertain. The ends were cut back, 0 bases at V and 6 bases at J, with 12 bases in the middle. The CDR3 contains 15 residues. Germline V gene data show CDR1 as SNHLY and CDR2 as FYNNEI. The CDR3, as DNA: TGTGCCAGCAGTGAAGCGCTTAGAGGGAGTCAGCCCCAGCATTTT. This gives the protein CASSEALRGSQPQHF. The whole variable domain, remainder taken from reference TRBV2 and TRBJ1-5, is EPEVTQTPSHQVTQMGQEVILRCVPISNHLYFYWYRQILGQKVEFLVSFYNNEISEKSEIFDDQFSVERPDGSNFTLKIRSTKLEDSAMYFCASSEALRGSQPQHFGDGTRLSIL.

This clonotype was observed at least ten times. This rearrangement joins TRBV28 to TRBJ1-5; 7 bases match TRBD1. The germline gives CDR1 MDHEN, CDR2 SYDVKM. J was trimmed by 0 bases and V by 5 bases; bases with no gene match: 16. CDR3 size: 19 residues. CDR3 DNA: TGTGCCAGCAGTCCCGACAGGGCCCAGACGCTAGGTAGCAATCAGCCCCAGCATTTT. This gives the protein CASSPDRAQTLGSNQPQHF.

Ten or more counts support this clonotype. The chain employs TRBV6-1 and TRBJ2-7; tentatively, D is TRBD1 (6 bases). CDR1 and CDR2 (germline): MNHNS, SASEGT. The CDR3 sequence is 14 residues long. V was cut by 6 bases and J by 0 bases, with 12 bases left in between. In nucleotides, the CDR3 is TGTGCCAGCAGGACCCGGGACAACTCCTACGAGCAGTACTTC. This encodes CASRTRDNSYEQYF.

In its sample, this clonotype was seen many times. This sequence joins TRBV6-1 and TRBJ2-4, with D possibly being TRBD2 (6 bases). V lost 7 bases and J 3 bases, leaving 16 bases between the germline ends. CDR3 length: 15 amino acids. Germline CDR1 MNHNS, CDR2 SASEGT. This CDR3 is CASTPGLGGKNIQYF. Here the CDR3 DNA reads TGTGCCAGCACCCCAGGTTTGGGGGGCAAAAACATTCAGTACTTC.

In this sample, this clonotype turned up many times. The CDR3 sequence is CASSPGSSGYEQYF. In nucleotides, the CDR3 is TGTGCCAGCAGTCCCGGGTCTAGCGGATACGAGCAGTACTTC. The J gene is TRBJ2-7, the V gene TRBV27; 7 positions agree with TRBD2. This CDR3 spans 14 amino acids. V lost 5 bases to trimming and J lost 4 bases; unmatched junction nucleotides: 8. Germline V CDR1 and CDR2: MNHEY, SMNVEV (reference sequence).

This sequence joins TRBV30 and TRBJ2-5; D remains ambiguous. CDR1 is GTSNPN and CDR2 is SVGIG in the germline V gene (reference sequence). CDR3 length: 13 amino acids. Trimming left V 5 bases short and J 4 bases short, with 14 bases between. In DNA form, the CDR3 reads TGTGCCTGGCACCTAGGATGGCGAGAGACCCAGTACTTC. Amino acid sequence: CAWHLGWRETQYF.

This clonotype was observed many times. The V and J genes are TRBV27 and TRBJ1-1; no clear D gene. The germline V and J ends were trimmed by 6 bases and 5 bases, with 10 bases remaining between them. This CDR3 has 12 residues. Germline V gives CDR1 MNHEY, CDR2 SMNVEV (reference sequence). CDR3 protein: CASSQLGTEAFF. The CDR3 DNA reads TGTGCCAGCAGCCAACTGGGGACTGAAGCTTTCTTT.

This clonotype has a count of ten or more. J is TRBJ1-2 and V is TRBV20-1; unclear D gene. Trimming took off 0 bases at V and 4 bases at J, with 15 bases between the two ends. CDR3 length: 15 residues. Germline CDR1 is DFQATT and CDR2 is SNEGSKA (reference sequence). Here the CDR3 DNA reads TGCAGTGCTAGAGATGGTGGGCGCTCGCTCTATGGCTACACCTTC. Protein: CSARDGGRSLYGYTF.

This clonotype was counted ten times or more. The genes are TRBV6-5 and TRBJ1-2, with 7 bases matching TRBD1. Germline CDR1 MNHEY, CDR2 SVGAGI. With 2 bases clipped from V and 2 bases from J, the junction kept 2 bases outside the gene matches. CDR3 length equals 14 residues. The CDR3 nucleotides read TGTGCCAGCAGTTACGGGACAGACAACTATGGCTACACCTTC. It encodes CASSYGTDNYGYTF.

V usage is TRBV2 and J usage is TRBJ1-1; D uncertain. V was shortened by 6 bases and J by 1 base, with 12 bases between the two germline ends. Per germline, CDR1 SNHLY and CDR2 FYNNEI. The CDR3 consists of 14 residues. In DNA, the CDR3 is TGTGCCAGCAGACAACTAGCGGCGAACACTGAAGCTTTCTTT. Protein sequence: CASRQLAANTEAFF.

CDR3 amino acids: CASSFNPGGYTF. CDR3 bases: TGTGCCAGCAGTTTCAATCCGGGGGGCTACACCTTC. This chain connects TRBV28 to TRBJ1-2; D ambiguous. The V end was cut by 3 bases, the J end by 8 bases, with 10 bases between. Germline V lookup: CDR1 MDHEN, CDR2 SYDVKM. The CDR3 spans 12 residues.

V is TRBV20-1 and J is TRBJ2-7; maybe TRBD2 (6 bases). The CDR3 has 13 amino acids. V was trimmed by 7 bases and J by 5 bases, leaving 18 bases between them. CDR1 is DFQATT and CDR2 is SNEGSKA in the germline V gene (reference sequence). This chain's CDR3 is CSVPRSGLDEQYF. The CDR3 DNA is TGCAGTGTTCCGAGGAGCGGGTTAGACGAGCAGTACTTC.

This clonotype has a count of ten or more. The J gene is TRBJ2-6, the V gene TRBV12-3 or TRBV12-4; 8 bases are shared with TRBD2. This CDR3 spans 17 amino acids. The trim removed 7 bases at V and 2 bases at J, leaving 10 bases unmatched. The CDR3 sequence is CASKGLAGGTGANVLTF. CDR3 nucleotides: TGTGCCAGCAAGGGGTTGGCGGGGGGAACTGGGGCCAACGTCCTGACTTTC.

This clonotype has at least ten counts. V gene TRBV7-8 combines with J gene TRBJ1-1, with 10 bases that match TRBD1. Germline loops: CDR1 SGHVS, CDR2 FQNEAQ. This CDR3 is 18 amino acids long. V dropped 5 bases and J dropped 1; count of bases not matched to a gene: 13. The chain's CDR3 is CASSTPETGGVGNTEAFF. CDR3 in DNA: TGTGCCAGCAGCACCCCGGAGACAGGGGGCGTCGGGAACACTGAAGCTTTCTTT.

This clonotype was seen repeatedly, ten times or more. This chain uses TRBV6-1 with TRBJ2-2; TRBD2 matches at 11 bases. CDR1 and CDR2 from the germline V gene are MNHNS and SASEGT. Trimming cost V 10 bases and J 0 bases; bases outside gene matches: 7. CDR3 length: 16 residues. The CDR3: CATTPGLAANTGELFF. The DNA of the CDR3 is TGTGCCACCACTCCGGGACTAGCGGCGAACACCGGGGAGCTGTTTTTT.

About this clonotype itself: A single base is all that separates this from a far larger clone, so a read error is likely. The V call is TRBV11-2, the J call TRBJ2-1, with 8 bases that match TRBD2. The CDR3 totals 17 residues. The V gene end was trimmed by 2 bases and the J gene end by 0 bases; junction bases not matched to a gene: 6. Germline loops: CDR1 SGHAT, CDR2 FQNNGV. In DNA, the CDR3 is TGTGCCAGCAGCTTAAACAGGCTAGCGGGCTCCTACAATGAGCAGTTCTTC. Its protein product is CASSLNRLAGSYNEQFF.

This clonotype was counted at least ten times. The chain employs TRBV11-2 and TRBJ1-2; D remains unclear. Germline CDR1 is SGHAT and CDR2 is FQNNGV. There are 16 residues in the CDR3. V was cut by 7 bases and J by 7 bases, with 25 bases left in between. The CDR3 is CASTSLRGTPGGGYTF. For the CDR3, the DNA is TGTGCCAGCACCTCCCTCCGCGGCACCCCCGGAGGTGGCTACACCTTC.

The chain couples TRBV7-6 to TRBJ2-7; tentatively, D is TRBD1 or TRBD2 (5 bases each). V lost 1 base and J 4 bases, leaving 14 bases between the germline ends. CDR1 and CDR2 (germline): SGHVS, FNYEAQ. This CDR3 has 15 amino acids. The CDR3 region is CASSLGGDPAYEQYF. CDR3 bases: TGTGCCAGCAGCTTAGGAGGGGACCCAGCTTACGAGCAGTACTTC.